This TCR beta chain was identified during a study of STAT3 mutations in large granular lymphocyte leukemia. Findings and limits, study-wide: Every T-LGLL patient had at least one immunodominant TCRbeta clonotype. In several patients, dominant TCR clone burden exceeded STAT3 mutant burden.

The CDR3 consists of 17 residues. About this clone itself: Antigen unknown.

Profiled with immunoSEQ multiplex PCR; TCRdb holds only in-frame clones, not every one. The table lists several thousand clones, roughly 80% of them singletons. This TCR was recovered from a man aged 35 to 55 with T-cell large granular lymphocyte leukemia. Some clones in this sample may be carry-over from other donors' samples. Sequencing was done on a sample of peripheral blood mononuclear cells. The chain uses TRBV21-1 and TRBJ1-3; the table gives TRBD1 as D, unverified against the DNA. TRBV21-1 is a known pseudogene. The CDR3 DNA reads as TGTGCCAGCAGCAAACGCGTACAGGCTTTCTCTGGAAACACCATATATTTT. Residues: CASSKRVQAFSGNTIYF.